This T cell receptor beta chain emerged from a study of OX40 agonist ivuxolimab in advanced cancers. Turning to the study itself: In this trial design, patients received ivuxolimab intravenously at 0.01 to 10 mg/kg every 2 weeks. Partial responses were recorded for three patients, including one with hepatocellular carcinoma and two with cutaneous melanoma. Dose-escalation patients were diagnosed with hepatocellular carcinoma, melanoma, renal cell cancer or head and neck cancer.

Profiling relied on immunoSEQ multiplex PCR, and the TCRdb table lists in-frame clones only, not all of them. The sample has 15,000 to 25,000 clones; under 85% are singletons. About this clone itself: Its matching antigen is unknown.

Study outcomes and limitations: With doses of 0.1-3.0 mg/kg, partial responders showed among the lowest clonal expansion.

Between the trimmed V and J ends, which lost 1 base and 3 bases, there was a span of 16 bases. Looked up from germline, CDR1 is LNHDA and CDR2 is SQIVND (reference sequence). There are 16 residues in the CDR3. The receptor's source is an adult with an advanced solid tumor such as melanoma, head and neck, liver or kidney cancer. Specimen: CD4+ or CD8+ T cells sorted from blood, collected in a trial of the OX40 agonist ivuxolimab. The J gene is TRBJ2-7, the V gene TRBV19; a possible D gene is TRBD1 (5 bases). CDR3 nucleotide sequence: TGTGCCAGTAGTATAGGTTCGGCAGGGTCAGTCTACGAGCAGTACTTC. It yields the protein CASSIGSAGSVYEQYF.